A single sample gave rise to the 27 T cell receptor beta chains below, sequenced in a study of blood T cell repertoires in COVID-19. Sequenced by immunoSEQ multiplex PCR; TCRdb stores in-frame clones only, minus some. The data hold about 350,000 clones, with more than 70% observed a single time. Sequencing input: peripheral blood. The receptors shown here come from a woman aged 70 to 79 with COVID-19, enrolled during active disease.

About this clone itself: Other DNA sequences of this sample code for an identical CDR3. This rearrangement joins TRBV3-1 (or the pseudogene TRBV3-2) to TRBJ1-1; 8 bases map to TRBD1. Germline-derived CDR1 and CDR2 are LGHDT and YNNKEL (reference sequence). Trimming took 4 bases from V and 8 from J; bases not matched to a gene: 3. The CDR3 is 12 residues long. Here the CDR3 reads CASSPGTGEAFF. The CDR3 nucleotides read TGTGCCAGCAGCCCCGGGACAGGCGAAGCTTTCTTT.

The genes are TRBV4-1 and TRBJ1-5; D may be TRBD1 (6 bases). The CDR3 is made up of 16 amino acids. Trimming removed 4 bases from V and 4 bases from J, with 17 bases in between. The germline V gene encodes CDR1 MGHRA and CDR2 YSYEKL. CDR3 sequence: CASSPPQKGGNQPQHF. The CDR3 nucleotides are TGCGCCAGCAGCCCCCCCCAAAAGGGGGGGAATCAGCCCCAGCATTTT.

This chain links TRBV6-5 with TRBJ2-7, with 7 bases fitting TRBD1. The J segment lost 3 bases and the V segment lost 6 bases, leaving 11 bases of the junction unmatched. Germline V gives CDR1 MNHEY, CDR2 SVGAGI. The CDR3 length is 15 residues. The CDR3 sequence: CASRPLPGQIYEQYF. DNA of the CDR3: TGTGCCAGCAGACCCCTCCCGGGACAGATCTACGAGCAGTACTTC.

V and J are TRBV7-9 and TRBJ2-3, with D possibly being TRBD1 (5 bases). The CDR3 length is 14 residues. V was cut by 1 base and J by 4 bases, with 9 bases left in between. The germline V gene encodes CDR1 SEHNR and CDR2 FQNEAQ (reference sequence). CDR3 residues: CASSLGAGPDTQYF. CDR3 nucleotide sequence: TGTGCCAGCAGCTTAGGAGCAGGGCCAGATACGCAGTATTTT.

The chain's CDR3 is CATSDPGQGPQETQYF. In DNA, the CDR3 is TGTGCCACCAGTGATCCCGGACAGGGGCCTCAAGAGACCCAGTACTTC. The chain combines TRBV24-1 with TRBJ2-5, with 9 bases aligning to TRBD1. The V gene's germline CDR1 is KGHDR and CDR2 SFDVKD. The CDR3 has 16 residues. V shed 3 bases and J 2 bases; nucleotides not matched to a gene: 6.

J is TRBJ2-7 and V is TRBV11-1, with TRBD1 identical over 10 bases. The CDR3 consists of 14 residues. The ends lost 5 bases at V and 2 bases at J; junction bases unmatched: 3. Germline V gives CDR1 SGHAT, CDR2 FQDESV (reference sequence). CDR3 sequence (DNA): TGTGCCAGCAGCCCGACAGGGGGCCCCTACGAGCAGTACTTC. It yields the protein CASSPTGGPYEQYF.

A single count supports this clone. This rearrangement joins TRBV2 to TRBJ1-1, with a possible D match to TRBD1 (6 bases). The V gene lost 8 bases and the J gene lost 1 base, with 14 bases spanning the gap. The CDR3 contains 14 residues. The germline V gene has CDR1 SNHLY and CDR2 FYNNEI. The CDR3 coding sequence is TGTGCCAGCGACAGTACAGGGCGGAACACTGAAGCTTTCTTT. It yields the protein CASDSTGRNTEAFF. Variable domain in full (rest from reference TRBV2 and TRBJ1-1): EPEVTQTPSHQVTQMGQEVILRCVPISNHLYFYWYRQILGQKVEFLVSFYNNEISEKSEIFDDQFSVERPDGSNFTLKIRSTKLEDSAMYFCASDSTGRNTEAFFGQGTRLTVV.

The count of this clone is one. The chain couples TRBV7-2 to TRBJ2-6; 11 bases fit TRBD2. Trimming took 0 bases from V and 0 from J; bases not matched to a gene: 4. Germline assignment: CDR1 SGHTA and CDR2 FQGNSA. The CDR3 loop spans 19 amino acids. CDR3 loop: CASSLAGLAGGSGANVLTF. Here the CDR3 DNA reads TGTGCCAGCAGCTTAGCTGGGCTAGCGGGGGGCTCTGGGGCCAACGTCCTGACTTTC.

The chain is built from TRBV7-2 and TRBJ1-2; no definite D call. V dropped 0 bases and J dropped 2 bases, with 7 bases sitting between them. Per the germline V gene, CDR1 is SGHTA and CDR2 is FQGNSA. The CDR3 is 14 residues long. This CDR3 is CASSLAGSNYGYTF. The CDR3 DNA is TGTGCCAGCAGCTTAGCCGGGTCGAACTATGGCTACACCTTC.

The CDR3 coding sequence is TGCGCCAGCAGCCAACCGGGACAGGGTTCAGAGACCCAGTACTTC. As protein: CASSQPGQGSETQYF. The chain is built from TRBV4-1 and TRBJ2-5, with TRBD1 matching 9 bases. The CDR3 is made up of 15 amino acids. Germline CDR1 and CDR2: MGHRA and YSYEKL. With V trimmed by 2 bases and J by 4 bases, 5 bases remained unmatched.

The chain recombines TRBV7-2 with TRBJ1-5; 10 nucleotides line up with TRBD1. Germline V lookup: CDR1 SGHTA, CDR2 FQGNSA. Trimming removed 5 bases from V and 9 bases from J; junction bases left unmatched: 7. This CDR3 is 14 amino acids long. CDR3 in amino acids: CASSLGQGVGPQHF. The CDR3 DNA reads TGTGCCAGCAGCCTCGGACAGGGGGTCGGGCCCCAGCATTTT.

J is TRBJ1-2 and V is TRBV7-2, with 11 bases lining up with TRBD1. CDR1 SGHTA and CDR2 FQGNSA come from the germline V gene. The CDR3 covers 12 residues. V lost 4 bases to trimming and J lost 14 bases; unmatched junction nucleotides: 6. This CDR3 reads CASSYRGTGGTF. CDR3 DNA: TGTGCCAGCAGCTATCGCGGGACAGGGGGAACCTTC.

The chain combines TRBV3-1 (or the pseudogene TRBV3-2) with TRBJ1-2; no firm D call. The germline V and J ends were trimmed by 0 bases and 2 bases, with 7 bases remaining between them. CDR3 length: 14 amino acids. Looked up from germline, CDR1 is LGHDT and CDR2 is YNNKEL (reference sequence). CDR3 in amino acids: CASSQDTGNYGYTF. CDR3 coding DNA: TGTGCCAGCAGCCAAGATACGGGAAACTATGGCTACACCTTC.

This chain joins TRBV5-5 and TRBJ1-5; maybe TRBD1 (6 bases). Looked up from germline, CDR1 is SGHKS and CDR2 is YYEKEE (reference sequence). V shed 0 bases and J shed 7 bases, with 11 bases lying between them. The CDR3 covers 14 residues. The CDR3: CASSLEGGGQPQHF. The DNA of the CDR3 is TGTGCCAGCAGCTTGGAAGGGGGGGGACAGCCCCAGCATTTT.

This chain connects TRBV5-4 to TRBJ1-2; D is undetermined. Trimming pared 0 bases from V and 3 bases from J, leaving 15 bases between. Germline CDR1 and CDR2: SGHNT and YYREEE (reference sequence). The CDR3 runs 16 residues. The CDR3 here is CASSLGADPGYYGYTF. The CDR3 nucleotides read TGTGCCAGCAGCTTGGGGGCAGACCCGGGGTACTATGGCTACACCTTC.

The V call is TRBV19, the J call TRBJ2-5, with TRBD2 matching over 12 bases. In germline, CDR1 is LNHDA, CDR2 SQIVND (reference sequence). V dropped 8 bases and J dropped 0; count of bases not matched to a gene: 4. CDR3 size: 15 residues. As DNA, the CDR3 is TGTGCCAGTTCAGGACTAGCGGGGAACCAAGAGACCCAGTACTTC. Translation: CASSGLAGNQETQYF.

This clone has a handful of counts. CDR3 in DNA: TGTGCCTGGAGTGCCGGACAGGGGAACTATGGCTACACCTTC. It codes for CAWSAGQGNYGYTF. V is TRBV30 and J is TRBJ1-2, with 9 bases that match TRBD1. V lost 1 base to trimming and J lost 2 bases; unmatched junction nucleotides: 2. The CDR3 sequence is 14 residues long. Germline values: CDR1 GTSNPN, CDR2 SVGIG (reference sequence).

The chain carries TRBV6-4 and TRBJ2-5, with TRBD2 as a possible D gene (6 bases). Germline V gene lookup returns CDR1 MRHNA and CDR2 SNTAGT. The V and J ends lost 4 bases and 4 bases respectively, with 10 bases between them. The length of the CDR3 is 13 residues. CDR3 sequence: CASSARGGETQYF. The CDR3 DNA reads as TGTGCCAGCAGTGCCCGGGGAGGAGAGACCCAGTACTTC.

Here the CDR3 reads CASRDRGSTGELFF. CDR3 nucleotides: TGTGCCAGCCGGGACAGGGGGTCGACCGGGGAGCTGTTTTTT. V usage is TRBV18 and J usage is TRBJ2-2; 11 positions agree with TRBD1. Germline V gene sequence: CDR1 KGHSH, CDR2 LQKENI. CDR3 length: 14 amino acids. Trimming removed 8 bases from V and 5 bases from J; junction bases left unmatched: 4.

The V and J genes are TRBV5-1 and TRBJ1-4, with 8 bases identical to TRBD1. Germline CDR1 SGHRS, CDR2 YFSETQ. The V and J ends lost 1 base and 7 bases, in that order; junction bases with no gene match: 6. CDR3 length equals 15 residues. The CDR3 protein is CASSLRETGVEKLFF. For the CDR3, the DNA is TGCGCCAGCAGCTTGCGAGAGACAGGGGTTGAAAAACTGTTTTTT.

This clone is a singleton in its sample. V usage is TRBV5-5 and J usage is TRBJ1-1, with 8 positions matching TRBD1. Per the germline V gene, CDR1 is SGHKS and CDR2 is YYEKEE (reference sequence). The CDR3 sequence is 15 residues long. J lost 0 bases, V lost 1 base, and 2 bases had no gene match. The CDR3 here is CASSLWTGLNTEAFF. CDR3 DNA: TGTGCCAGCAGCTTGTGGACAGGGTTGAACACTGAAGCTTTCTTT. Drawing the rest from reference TRBV5-5 and TRBJ1-1, the complete variable domain is DAGVTQSPTHLIKTRGQQVTLRCSPISGHKSVSWYQQVLGQGPQFIFQYYEKEERGRGNFPDRFSARQFPNYSSELNVNALLLGDSALYLCASSLWTGLNTEAFFGQGTRLTVV.

The CDR3 protein is CASTGRPTSYNSPLHF. DNA of the CDR3: TGTGCCAGCACAGGGCGGCCGACCTCCTATAATTCACCCCTCCACTTT. This sequence joins TRBV28 and TRBJ1-6; a possible D gene is TRBD1 (5 bases). Trimming pared 7 bases from V and 0 bases from J, leaving 13 bases between. The germline CDR1 and CDR2 sequences are MDHEN and SYDVKM. This CDR3 spans 16 amino acids.

This chain connects TRBV20-1 to TRBJ1-4; 10 bases map to TRBD1. The V gene's germline CDR1 is DFQATT and CDR2 SNEGSKA (reference sequence). This CDR3 has 14 residues. V lost 5 bases, J lost 7 bases, and 7 bases stayed unmatched. DNA of the CDR3: TGCAGTGCTCGTGACAGGGGGCGCGGTGAAAAACTGTTTTTT. It encodes CSARDRGRGEKLFF.

The rearrangement links TRBV6-6 to TRBJ1-3; D is unresolved. The V end was cut by 5 bases, the J end by 3 bases, with 20 bases between. CDR1 MNHNY and CDR2 SVGAGI come from the germline V gene (reference sequence). The CDR3 totals 17 residues. The CDR3 nucleotides are TGTGCCAGCAGTCCCAGATCGTTCGTGGAGATTGGAAACACCATATATTTT. This gives the protein CASSPRSFVEIGNTIYF.

This clone was seen more than once but under ten times. The rearrangement joins TRBV28 to TRBJ2-7, with D perhaps TRBD2 (6 bases). Germline CDR1 reads MDHEN; CDR2 reads SYDVKM. The V and J ends lost 8 bases and 6 bases respectively, with 17 bases between them. The CDR3 is made up of 13 amino acids. CDR3: CASLAWGEVEQYF. CDR3 bases: TGTGCCAGCCTGGCGTGGGGGGAGGTCGAGCAGTACTTC.

This chain links TRBV7-9 with TRBJ1-2; 11 bases are shared with TRBD1. The CDR3 sequence is 16 residues long. V lost 6 bases to trimming and J lost 3 bases; unmatched junction nucleotides: 9. Germline CDR1 is SEHNR and CDR2 is FQNEAQ (reference sequence). CDR3 DNA sequence: TGTGCCAGCAGTCAAATTTGGGGACAGGGGGACTATGGCTACACCTTC. Its protein product is CASSQIWGQGDYGYTF.

The J gene is TRBJ2-7, the V gene TRBV18; D might be TRBD1 (6 bases). This CDR3 has 12 amino acids. CDR1 and CDR2 from the germline V gene are KGHSH and LQKENI. V was shortened by 6 bases and J by 4 bases, with 10 bases between the two germline ends. The CDR3 nucleotides read TGTGCCAGCTCCGCAACAGGGTACGAGCAGTACTTC. Translated: CASSATGYEQYF.